These 24 T cell receptor beta chains share one sample of origin, sequenced in a study of T cells in localized non-small cell lung cancer. This table comes from immunoSEQ multiplex PCR, and its TCRdb copy is limited to in-frame clones, with some not included. The sample yields about 2,300 clones, nearly 40% seen once. Sequenced material: lung tumor tissue, taken before any cancer treatment. These receptors all come from a male donor at least 60 years old with stage II squamous cell lung carcinoma.

This clone has just a few counts. This chain joins TRBV9 and TRBJ2-7, with TRBD1 as a possible D gene (5 bases). The V end lost 4 bases, the J end lost 7 bases, and 12 bases lay between the germline ends. The CDR3 extends over 12 amino acids. Per germline, CDR1 SGDLS and CDR2 YYNGEE. The CDR3 nucleotides are TGTGCCAGCAGCACCGACAGTCCTGAGCAGTACTTC. Its protein is CASSTDSPEQYF.

The J gene is TRBJ2-3, the V gene TRBV28, with no clear D. Germline CDR1 is MDHEN and CDR2 is SYDVKM. The CDR3 has 13 residues. Deletions cut 8 bases from V and 5 bases from J, with 14 bases between. The CDR3, as DNA: TGTGCCAGCCTATTCCTCCAAGGAGATACGCAGTATTTT. Its protein product is CASLFLQGDTQYF.

This clone turned up a few times. The V gene is TRBV4-1, the J gene TRBJ2-1, with D perhaps given as TRBD1 or TRBD2 (5 bases each). Germline V gives CDR1 MGHRA, CDR2 YSYEKL. Trimming stripped 6 bases from V and 6 bases from J, with 21 bases between. The CDR3 consists of 16 residues. The CDR3 reads CASSPSPGAGGNEQFF. The CDR3 DNA is TGCGCCAGCAGTCCCTCCCCCGGGGCTGGGGGCAATGAGCAGTTCTTC.

The chain employs TRBV19 and TRBJ2-7, with D perhaps assigned TRBD1 or TRBD2 (5 bases each). The CDR3 runs to 14 residues. V shed 5 bases and J shed 1 base, with 12 bases lying between them. CDR1 LNHDA and CDR2 SQIVND come from the germline V gene (reference sequence). CDR3 in DNA: TGTGCCAGTAGTTCCCCGGGACGGTCCTACGAGCAGTACTTC. This codes for CASSSPGRSYEQYF. The full variable domain, rest sourced from reference TRBV19 and TRBJ2-7, is DGGITQSPKYLFRKEGQNVTLSCEQNLNHDAMYWYRQDPGQGLRLIYYSQIVNDFQKGDIAEGYSVSREKKESFPLTVTSAQKNPTAFYLCASSSPGRSYEQYFGPGTRLTVT.

The chain combines TRBV18 with TRBJ1-1; D is possibly TRBD1 (6 bases). CDR1 is KGHSH and CDR2 is LQKENI in the germline V gene. V was shortened by 6 bases and J by 5 bases, with 19 bases between the two germline ends. This CDR3 is built from 15 residues. CDR3 residues: CASSPWGAYSTEAFF. The CDR3 nucleotides are TGTGCCAGCTCCCCCTGGGGGGCCTACTCTACTGAAGCTTTCTTT.

This clone was detected a few times. V gene TRBV11-3 combines with J gene TRBJ1-4, with 12 bases matching TRBD1. The CDR3 length is 14 residues. V lost 5 bases to trimming and J lost 10 bases; unmatched junction nucleotides: 5. The V gene's germline CDR1 is SGHNT and CDR2 YENEEA. The CDR3 is CASSGTGGRGKLFF. CDR3 nucleotides: TGTGCCAGCAGCGGGACAGGGGGCAGGGGAAAACTGTTTTTT. The entire variable domain, with the rest obtained from reference TRBV11-3 and TRBJ1-4, is as follows: EAGVVQSPRYKIIEKKQPVAFWCNPISGHNTLYWYLQNLGQGPELLIRYENEEAVDDSQLPKDRFSAERLKGVDSTLKIQPAELGDSAVYLCASSGTGGRGKLFFGSGTQLSVL.

This clone has a single count. J is TRBJ1-3 and V is TRBV5-1, with unresolved D. The CDR3 consists of 15 residues. Germline V CDR1 and CDR2: SGHRS, YFSETQ. V lost 0 bases and J lost 0, with 7 bases in between. CDR3 sequence (DNA): TGCGCCAGCAGCTTGGATCAGACCTCTGGAAACACCATATATTTT. As protein: CASSLDQTSGNTIYF.

This chain joins TRBV6-8 and TRBJ2-7; no definite D call. Between the trimmed V and J ends, which lost 5 bases and 4 bases, there was a span of 15 bases. This CDR3 comprises 14 residues. Looked up from germline, CDR1 is MNHGY and CDR2 is SAAAGT. The CDR3 here is CASSVGVVGYEQYF. The DNA for the CDR3 is TGTGCCAGCAGTGTAGGAGTAGTAGGTTACGAGCAGTACTTC.

This clone is classed as large (0.1 to 1%). This rearrangement joins TRBV28 to TRBJ2-3; a weak D match, TRBD2 (6 bases). Germline V gives CDR1 MDHEN, CDR2 SYDVKM. V was pared by 6 bases and J by 0 bases, with 13 bases between. The CDR3 contains 15 residues. The CDR3 coding sequence is TGTGCCAGCAGGACCCCGGGGGTGAGCACAGATACGCAGTATTTT. Translated: CASRTPGVSTDTQYF.

In this sample, this clone is hyperexpanded. The chain employs TRBV19 and TRBJ2-6; 9 bases agree with TRBD2. The CDR3 spans 18 residues. Germline CDR1 LNHDA, CDR2 SQIVND (reference sequence). Germline trimming cut 7 bases from V and 1 base from J; bases unmatched to any gene: 11. CDR3 in amino acids: CASTPLAGSLSGANVLTF. Here the CDR3 DNA reads TGTGCCAGTACCCCGCTAGCGGGGTCCCTGTCTGGGGCCAACGTCCTGACTTTC.

The gene calls are TRBV2 and TRBJ2-5; 7 bases align to TRBD2. Germline trimming cut 5 bases from V and 1 base from J; bases unmatched to any gene: 10. CDR3 length: 16 amino acids. Germline assignment: CDR1 SNHLY and CDR2 FYNNEI. The CDR3 nucleotides are TGTGCCAGCAGTATGGGGCTAGCGGAGTCCCAAGAGACCCAGTACTTC. This codes for CASSMGLAESQETQYF.

The chain joins TRBV28 to TRBJ2-6; 7 positions agree with TRBD1. V dropped 5 bases and J dropped 2; count of bases not matched to a gene: 9. CDR3 length: 17 amino acids. The germline V gene encodes CDR1 MDHEN and CDR2 SYDVKM. The CDR3 region is CASSPPGQTPGANVLTF. The CDR3 nucleotides read TGTGCCAGCAGTCCTCCGGGACAGACTCCTGGGGCCAACGTCCTGACTTTC.

The V call is TRBV23-1, the J call TRBJ1-5; D remains unclear. TRBV23-1 has ORF status, its function being uncertain. This CDR3 region has 16 residues. Trimming shortened V by 2 bases and J by 0 bases, and 11 bases separated the two germline ends. The CDR3 loop reads CASSQGRTHSNQPQHF. The CDR3 nucleotides are TGCGCCAGCAGTCAAGGGCGGACCCATAGCAATCAGCCCCAGCATTTT.

This chain connects TRBV18 to TRBJ2-7; D call uncertain. The CDR3 length is 15 residues. The germline V gene has CDR1 KGHSH and CDR2 LQKENI. Between the trimmed V and J ends, which lost 2 bases and 5 bases, there was a span of 16 bases. This CDR3 reads CASSPLPHSDDEQYF. The CDR3 bases are TGTGCCAGCTCACCATTGCCCCACTCGGATGACGAGCAGTACTTC. The full variable domain, with the rest looked up from reference TRBV18 and TRBJ2-7, is NAGVMQNPRHLVRRRGQEARLRCSPMKGHSHVYWYRQLPEEGLKFMVYLQKENIIDESGMPKERFSAEFPKEGPSILRIQQVVRGDSAAYFCASSPLPHSDDEQYFGPGTRLTVT.

The table lists this clone with a few counts. The J gene is TRBJ1-1, the V gene TRBV23-1; maybe TRBD1 (6 bases). TRBV23-1 qualifies as an ORF whose function is uncertain. V shed 6 bases and J shed 0 bases, with 11 bases lying between them. The CDR3 consists of 14 residues. DNA for the CDR3: TGCGCCAGCAGCCAGGACAGTATGAACACTGAAGCTTTCTTT. It yields the protein CASSQDSMNTEAFF.

This clone was counted only a few times. The chain uses TRBV2 and TRBJ1-5, with D possibly matching TRBD1 (6 bases). V was pared by 8 bases and J by 3 bases, with 11 bases between. Germline V gene lookup returns CDR1 SNHLY and CDR2 FYNNEI. The CDR3 sequence is 13 residues long. The CDR3 spells CASGDRFNQPQHF. The CDR3 coding sequence is TGTGCCAGCGGAGACAGGTTCAATCAGCCCCAGCATTTT.

The chain combines TRBV19 with TRBJ1-2, with D uncertain. Germline V gene data show CDR1 as LNHDA and CDR2 as SQIVND (reference sequence). This CDR3 is built from 15 residues. The germline V and J ends were trimmed by 3 bases and 5 bases, with 16 bases remaining between them. CDR3 sequence reads: CASSIPLDLGYGYTF. The CDR3 nucleotides are TGTGCCAGTAGTATCCCCCTGGACTTAGGGTATGGCTACACCTTC. Looking up the rest from reference TRBV19 and TRBJ1-2 gives the full variable domain: DGGITQSPKYLFRKEGQNVTLSCEQNLNHDAMYWYRQDPGQGLRLIYYSQIVNDFQKGDIAEGYSVSREKKESFPLTVTSAQKNPTAFYLCASSIPLDLGYGYTFGSGTRLTVV.

This clone showed up just a few times. The chain employs TRBV19 and TRBJ1-5; D may be TRBD1 (5 bases). The CDR3 consists of 15 residues. The V gene's germline CDR1 is LNHDA and CDR2 SQIVND (reference sequence). V was cut by 1 base and J by 3 bases, with 10 bases left in between. The CDR3 nucleotides read TGTGCCAGTAGTATAGGGGTCGGACACAATCAGCCCCAGCATTTT. Protein: CASSIGVGHNQPQHF.

This clone was counted only a few times. V and J are TRBV10-3 and TRBJ2-5; unclear D gene. The germline V and J ends were trimmed by 5 bases and 3 bases, with 7 bases remaining between them. Germline assignment: CDR1 ENHRY and CDR2 SYGVKD. The CDR3 is made up of 12 amino acids. CDR3 in amino acids: CAISRVKETQYF. In nucleotides, the CDR3 is TGTGCCATCAGTCGAGTAAAAGAGACCCAGTACTTC.

This chain joins TRBV19 and TRBJ1-1; unclear D gene. The germline V and J ends were trimmed by 3 bases and 4 bases, with 9 bases remaining between them. The CDR3 runs to 13 residues. CDR1 and CDR2 from the germline V gene are LNHDA and SQIVND (reference sequence). Here the CDR3 reads CASSIVGFTEAFF. CDR3 sequence (DNA): TGTGCCAGTAGTATTGTGGGGTTCACTGAAGCTTTCTTT.

In its sample, this clone was seen a few times. V usage is TRBV6-1 and J usage is TRBJ2-7; D is unclear. V gave up 1 base and J gave up 2 bases, with 6 bases separating them. Germline assignment: CDR1 MNHNS and CDR2 SASEGT. This CDR3 is built from 13 residues. CDR3 amino acids: CASSEGLPYEQYF. CDR3 coding DNA: TGTGCCAGCAGTGAAGGGCTCCCCTACGAGCAGTACTTC.

The chain couples TRBV29-1 to TRBJ1-1; a possible D gene is TRBD1 (5 bases). This CDR3 has 12 residues. Deletions cut 7 bases from V and 3 bases from J, with 12 bases between. Germline assignment: CDR1 SQVTM and CDR2 ANQGSEA. In DNA, the CDR3 is TGCAGCGGGGGAGACAGCCACACTGAAGCTTTCTTT. This translates into CSGGDSHTEAFF.

This clone turned up a few times. J is TRBJ1-3 and V is TRBV6-4, with 10 bases aligning to TRBD1. V was clipped by 4 bases and J by 4 bases; unmatched bases: 4. In germline, CDR1 is MRHNA, CDR2 SNTAGT. The CDR3 totals 15 residues. This chain's CDR3 is CASSAGQGGGNTIYF. CDR3 bases: TGTGCCAGCAGTGCCGGACAGGGGGGCGGAAACACCATATATTTT.

The J gene is TRBJ1-1, the V gene TRBV18; weak D call: TRBD1 (6 bases). Germline assignment: CDR1 KGHSH and CDR2 LQKENI. Trimming stripped 2 bases from V and 8 bases from J, with 9 bases between. The length of the CDR3 is 12 residues. In nucleotides, the CDR3 is TGTGCCAGCTCACCAATACAGGGCGAAGCTTTCTTT. It encodes CASSPIQGEAFF.